The text below deals with one T cell receptor beta chain. Antigen unknown. The record originates from a study of T cell responses to AZD1222 COVID-19 vaccine. Whole-study results and caveats: Vaccination with two AZD1222 doses was followed by a rise in Spike-specific TCR breadth and depth. Repertoire sampling occurred only after the peak T cell response. Clonal diversity was possibly underestimated, and the donors were mostly white British, with more females. Close to half of spike-specific TCRs reportedly recognize unmutated variant regions.

Assay: immunoSEQ multiplex PCR; the TCRdb copy retains only in-frame clones and omits some. The sample records around 120,000 clones, approximately 90% being singletons. Trimming stripped 5 bases from V and 7 bases from J, with 17 bases between. Germline lookup yields CDR1 SEHNR and CDR2 FQNEAQ (reference sequence). This CDR3 has 14 amino acids. This chain joins TRBV7-9 and TRBJ1-2, with a weak D call TRBD1 (5 bases). This sequence was found in an adult in good health. The material sequenced was peripheral blood, taken on day 0 of AZD1222 vaccination. The CDR3 DNA sequence: TGTGCCAGCAGCCCCAGGGCCTCCGGAGGTGGCTACACCTTC. Its protein is CASSPRASGGGYTF.